This TCR beta chain was identified in a study of response to subunit inactivated influenza vaccine. CDR3 size: 16 residues. Trimming removed 0 bases from V and 5 bases from J; junction bases left unmatched: 7. From germline, CDR1 is SGHRS and CDR2 YFSETQ. General study results and limits: It was suggested by the authors that few new T cells are recruited by each seasonal influenza vaccination.

MiXCR, run by TCRdb on the RT-PCR reads, gives a single entry per CDR3 protein. The sample holds approximately 700,000 distinct CDR3 sequences; about 15% are singletons and the top ten take around 10%. This clonotype has a handful of counts. Its specificity is not known. This specimen consisted of PBMCs from blood, obtained about 13 days after vaccination. The chain has TRBV5-1 and TRBJ2-3, with 9 bases aligning to TRBD2. The receptor was derived from a man between 45 and 60 years old who received an inactivated influenza vaccine. CDR3: CASSLAPSGARDTQYF. CDR3 sequence (DNA): TGCGCCAGCAGCTTGGCCCCTAGCGGGGCCCGAGATACGCAGTATTTT. The whole variable domain, remainder taken from reference TRBV5-1 and TRBJ2-3, is KAGVTQTPRYLIKTRGQQVTLSCSPISGHRSVSWYQQTPGQGLQFLFEYFSETQRNKGNFPGRFSGRQFSNSRSEMNVSTLELGDSALYLCASSLAPSGARDTQYFGPGTRLTVL.